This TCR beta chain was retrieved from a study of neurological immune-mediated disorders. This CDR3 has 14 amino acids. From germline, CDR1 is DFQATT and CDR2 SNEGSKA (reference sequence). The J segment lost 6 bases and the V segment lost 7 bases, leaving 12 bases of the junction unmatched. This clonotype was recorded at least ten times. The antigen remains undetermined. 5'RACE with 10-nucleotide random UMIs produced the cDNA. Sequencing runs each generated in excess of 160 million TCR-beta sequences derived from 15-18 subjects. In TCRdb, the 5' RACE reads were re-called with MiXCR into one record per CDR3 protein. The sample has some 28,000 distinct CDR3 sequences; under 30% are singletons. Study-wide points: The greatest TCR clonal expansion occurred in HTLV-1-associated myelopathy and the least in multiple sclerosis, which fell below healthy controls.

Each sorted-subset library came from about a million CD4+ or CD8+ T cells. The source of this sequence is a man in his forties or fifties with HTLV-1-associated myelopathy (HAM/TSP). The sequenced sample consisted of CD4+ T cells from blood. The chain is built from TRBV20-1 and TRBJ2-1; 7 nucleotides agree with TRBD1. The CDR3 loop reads CSVSGTAIGNEQFF. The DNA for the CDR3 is TGCAGTGTATCGGGGACAGCCATAGGCAATGAGCAGTTCTTC.